The 5 T cell receptor beta chains below come from one sample, sequenced in a study of T cells in Graves' hyperthyroidism and ophthalmopathy. TCR beta CDR3 regions were amplified from RNA. The TCR CDR3 first-round RT-PCR relied on the HTBI primer set. A single record per CDR3 protein comes from TCRdb applying MiXCR to the multiplex PCR reads. The data show some 560,000 distinct CDR3 sequences, roughly 14% seen once. The specimen was blood. All receptors come from a woman aged 25 to 45 with Graves' hyperthyroidism.

This clonotype was seen repeatedly, ten times or more. The rearrangement links TRBV12-3 or TRBV12-4 to TRBJ2-1; D is perhaps TRBD2 (6 bases). This CDR3 contains 14 residues. Deletions cut 3 bases from V and 4 bases from J, with 10 bases between. DNA for the CDR3: TGTGCCAGCAGTTTGAGCGGGCTATACAATGAGCAGTTCTTC. Residues: CASSLSGLYNEQFF.

The chain links TRBV7-9 to TRBJ2-1; 12 nucleotides match TRBD2. Germline CDR1 and CDR2: SEHNR and FQNEAQ (reference sequence). This CDR3 is 18 amino acids long. Trimming cost V 5 bases and J 1 base; bases outside gene matches: 9. CDR3 residues: CASSPWGTSGRSYNEQFF. The CDR3 coding sequence is TGTGCCAGCAGCCCCTGGGGAACTAGCGGGAGGTCCTACAATGAGCAGTTCTTC.

This clonotype showed up just a few times. The rearrangement joins TRBV10-2 to TRBJ1-2, with D unresolved. V was cut by 4 bases and J by 1 base, with 13 bases left in between. This CDR3 has 15 amino acids. The V gene's germline CDR1 is WSHSY and CDR2 SAAADI. DNA of the CDR3: TGCGCCAGCAGTGGCGGTGTCAGGAGTAACTATGGCTACACCTTC. Translation gives CASSGGVRSNYGYTF.

The gene calls are TRBV9 and TRBJ2-3; 9 nucleotides agree with TRBD2. The V and J ends lost 5 bases and 1 base, in that order; junction bases with no gene match: 8. CDR3 size: 16 residues. Germline loops: CDR1 SGDLS, CDR2 YYNGEE. The CDR3 bases are TGTGCCAGCAGTGTCTGGGCGGGAGGGGGCACAGATACGCAGTATTTT. Its protein is CASSVWAGGGTDTQYF.

The V gene is TRBV20-1, the J gene TRBJ2-2, with 9 bases aligning to TRBD2. The CDR3 is 15 amino acids. Germline lookup yields CDR1 DFQATT and CDR2 SNEGSKA (reference sequence). V shed 5 bases, J shed 1 base, and the junction held 5 bases outside the gene matches. The CDR3 here is CSARKAGGNTGELFF. CDR3 sequence (DNA): TGCAGTGCTCGAAAAGCGGGAGGGAACACCGGGGAGCTGTTTTTT.